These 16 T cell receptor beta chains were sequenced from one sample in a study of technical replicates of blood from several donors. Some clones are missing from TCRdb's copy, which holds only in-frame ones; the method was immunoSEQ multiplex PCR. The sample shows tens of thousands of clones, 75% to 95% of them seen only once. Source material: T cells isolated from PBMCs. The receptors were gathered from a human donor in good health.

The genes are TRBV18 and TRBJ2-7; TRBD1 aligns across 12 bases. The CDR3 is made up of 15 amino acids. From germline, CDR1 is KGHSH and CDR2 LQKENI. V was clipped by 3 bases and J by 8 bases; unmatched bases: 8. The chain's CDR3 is CASSPLYGTGGQQYF. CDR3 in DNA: TGTGCCAGCTCACCCTTATATGGGACAGGGGGCCAGCAGTACTTC. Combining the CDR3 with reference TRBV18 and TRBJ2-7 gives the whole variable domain NAGVMQNPRHLVRRRGQEARLRCSPMKGHSHVYWYRQLPEEGLKFMVYLQKENIIDESGMPKERFSAEFPKEGPSILRIQQVVRGDSAAYFCASSPLYGTGGQQYFGPGTRLTVT.

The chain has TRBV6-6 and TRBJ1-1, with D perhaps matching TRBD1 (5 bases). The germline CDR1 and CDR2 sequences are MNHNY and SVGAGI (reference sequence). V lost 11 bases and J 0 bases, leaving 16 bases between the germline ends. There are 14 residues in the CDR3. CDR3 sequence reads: CACGAGRMNTEAFF. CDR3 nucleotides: TGTGCCTGCGGAGCGGGACGGATGAACACTGAAGCTTTCTTT.

The CDR3 loop reads CASSLEPGVTTEAFF. CDR3 sequence (DNA): TGTGCCAGCAGCTTAGAACCGGGGGTAACCACTGAAGCTTTCTTT. The chain has TRBV11-3 and TRBJ1-1, with a weak D call TRBD1 (5 bases). The CDR3 loop spans 15 amino acids. Germline-derived CDR1 and CDR2 are SGHNT and YENEEA. V lost 0 bases and J lost 4, with 12 bases in between.

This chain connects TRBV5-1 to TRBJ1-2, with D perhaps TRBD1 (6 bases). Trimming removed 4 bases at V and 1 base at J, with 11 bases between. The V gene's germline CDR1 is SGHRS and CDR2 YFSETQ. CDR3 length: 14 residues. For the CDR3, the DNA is TGCGCCAGCAGCCGGGGGGCGATTAACTATGGCTACACCTTC. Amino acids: CASSRGAINYGYTF.

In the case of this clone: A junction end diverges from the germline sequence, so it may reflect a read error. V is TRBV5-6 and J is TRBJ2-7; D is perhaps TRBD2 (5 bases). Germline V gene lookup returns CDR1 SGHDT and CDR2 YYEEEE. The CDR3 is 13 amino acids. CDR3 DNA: TGTGCCAGCAGCTGGGAGTCGTCCTATGAGCAGTACTTC. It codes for CASSWESSYEQYF. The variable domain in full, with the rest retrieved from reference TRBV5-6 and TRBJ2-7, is DAGVTQSPTHLIKTRGQQVTLRCSPKSGHDTVSWYQQALGQGPQFIFQYYEEEERQRGNFPDRFSGHQFPNYSSELNVNALLLGDSALYLCASSWESSYEQYFGPGTRLTVT.

The CDR3 region is CSANGLAGEYEQYF. The CDR3 DNA follows: TGCAGCGCCAACGGACTAGCGGGAGAATACGAGCAGTACTTC. V gene TRBV29-1 combines with J gene TRBJ2-7; TRBD2 agrees at 13 bases. The V gene end was trimmed by 7 bases and the J gene end by 4 bases; junction bases not matched to a gene: 7. In germline, CDR1 is SQVTM, CDR2 ANQGSEA. The CDR3 sequence is 14 residues long.

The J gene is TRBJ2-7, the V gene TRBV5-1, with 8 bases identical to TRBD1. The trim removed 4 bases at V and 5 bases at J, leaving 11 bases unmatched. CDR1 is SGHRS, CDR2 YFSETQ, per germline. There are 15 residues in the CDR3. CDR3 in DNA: TGCGCCAGCAGCCCTGTCCCGGGACAGGAAAACGAGCAGTACTTC. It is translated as CASSPVPGQENEQYF.

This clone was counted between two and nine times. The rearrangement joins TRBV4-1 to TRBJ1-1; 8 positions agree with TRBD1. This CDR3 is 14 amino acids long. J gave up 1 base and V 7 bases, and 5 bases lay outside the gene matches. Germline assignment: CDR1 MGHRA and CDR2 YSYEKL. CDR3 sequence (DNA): TGCGCCAGCACTCCAGGGGGCCAGAACACTGAAGCTTTCTTT. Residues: CASTPGGQNTEAFF.

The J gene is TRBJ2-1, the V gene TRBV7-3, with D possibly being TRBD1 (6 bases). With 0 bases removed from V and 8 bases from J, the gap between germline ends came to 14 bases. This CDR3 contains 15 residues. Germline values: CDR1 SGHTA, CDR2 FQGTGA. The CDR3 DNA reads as TGTGCCAGCAGCTTAACTCTCGCAGGGGCGGATGAGCAGTTCTTC. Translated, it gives CASSLTLAGADEQFF.

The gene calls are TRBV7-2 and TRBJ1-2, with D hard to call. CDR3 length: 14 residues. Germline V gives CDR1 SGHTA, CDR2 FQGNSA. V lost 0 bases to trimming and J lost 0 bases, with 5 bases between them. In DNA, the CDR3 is TGTGCCAGCAGCTTAGCACAGTCTAACTATGGCTACACCTTC. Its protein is CASSLAQSNYGYTF.

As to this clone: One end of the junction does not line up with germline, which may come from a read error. The CDR3 DNA reads as TGCAGCGTGGAAGCGGGGTACGAGCAGTACTTC. Translation gives CSVEAGYEQYF. V usage is TRBV29-1 and J usage is TRBJ2-7; 7 bases match TRBD2. The CDR3 is 11 residues long. CDR1 and CDR2 from the germline V gene are SQVTM and ANQGSEA.

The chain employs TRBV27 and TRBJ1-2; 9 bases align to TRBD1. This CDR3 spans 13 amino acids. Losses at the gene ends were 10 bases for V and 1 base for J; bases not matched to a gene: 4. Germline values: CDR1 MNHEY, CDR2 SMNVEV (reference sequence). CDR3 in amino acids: CATRDRVNYGYTF. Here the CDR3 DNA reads TGTGCCACTCGGGACAGGGTTAACTATGGCTACACCTTC.

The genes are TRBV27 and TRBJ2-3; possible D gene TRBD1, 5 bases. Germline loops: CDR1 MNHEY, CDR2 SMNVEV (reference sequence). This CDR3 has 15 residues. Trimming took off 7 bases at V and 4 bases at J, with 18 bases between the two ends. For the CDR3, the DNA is TGTGCCAGCACCCAAATGGGGCTTGGGGCAGATACGCAGTATTTT. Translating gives CASTQMGLGADTQYF.

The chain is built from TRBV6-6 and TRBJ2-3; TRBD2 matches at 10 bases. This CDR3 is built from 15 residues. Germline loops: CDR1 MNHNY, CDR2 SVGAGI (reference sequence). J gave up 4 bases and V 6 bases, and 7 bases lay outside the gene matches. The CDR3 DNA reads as TGTGCCAGCAGAAGCGGGGGGGCGGACCCAGATACGCAGTATTTT. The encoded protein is CASRSGGADPDTQYF.

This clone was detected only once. The CDR3 nucleotides read TGTGCCAGCAAACAGGTCCGGCAGCCCCAGCATTTT. Translation gives CASKQVRQPQHF. The chain joins TRBV6-1 to TRBJ1-5; tentative D call: TRBD1 (5 bases). Germline assignment: CDR1 MNHNS and CDR2 SASEGT. This CDR3 spans 12 amino acids. Trimming pared 7 bases from V and 7 bases from J, leaving 11 bases between.

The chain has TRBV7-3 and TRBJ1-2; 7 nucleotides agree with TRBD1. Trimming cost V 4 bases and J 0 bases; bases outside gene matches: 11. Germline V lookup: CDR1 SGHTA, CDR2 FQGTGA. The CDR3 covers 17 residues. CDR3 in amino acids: CASSSSGNRGTNYGYTF. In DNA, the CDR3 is TGTGCCAGCAGCTCCTCTGGAAACAGGGGTACTAACTATGGCTACACCTTC.